This TCR beta chain was retrieved from a study of T cells in localized non-small cell lung cancer. CDR3 length: 17 residues. Germline loops: CDR1 ENHRY, CDR2 SYGVKD. Trimming stripped 0 bases from V and 0 bases from J, with 12 bases between. General study findings and limits: Peak T cell clonality was found in uninvolved adjacent lung, exceeding tumor. Since sequencing was restricted to only one region of the tumor, intratumor heterogeneity remains a possibility. Across samples, adjacent lung featured a median roughly 60 of the top 100 tumor clones.

Repertoires were generated with immunoSEQ multiplex PCR, while TCRdb's copy carries only in-frame clones and drops some. The sample records 41,000 or so clones, approximately 91% being singletons. A single count supports this clone. Its antigen remains unidentified. V gene TRBV10-3 combines with J gene TRBJ1-5, with D possibly matching TRBD1 (5 bases). Sequences were derived from peripheral blood, sampled before any cancer treatment. This clonotype was obtained from a female donor older than 55 with stage I squamous cell lung carcinoma. The CDR3 DNA reads TGTGCCATCAGTGAGTCTGGGGCAGTACGTAGCAATCAGCCCCAGCATTTT. Residues: CAISESGAVRSNQPQHF.